The source of this TCR beta chain is a study of T cell responses to AZD1222 COVID-19 vaccine. Points from the study as a whole: Repertoires were collected only later (after the peak T cell response had occurred). Two doses of AZD1222 preceded a rise in Spike-specific TCR breadth and depth. CD4 TCRs associated with vaccination spanned spike, dominating at 160-218 and 743-854. Baseline antibody screening turned up just six or seven seropositive AZD1222 recipients.

There are a few counts of this clone. The antigen remains undetermined. This CDR3 has 20 residues. This table comes from immunoSEQ multiplex PCR, and its TCRdb copy is limited to in-frame clones, with some not included. This sample has 95,000 to 130,000 clones, with roughly nine tenths found just once. This TCR was sampled from an adult who received the AZD1222 COVID-19 vaccine. The sample in question was peripheral blood, obtained 28 days after the second AZD1222 dose. The chain employs TRBV21-1 and TRBJ1-4; the table's D call TRBD1 went unverified against the DNA. TRBV21-1 counts as a pseudogene. The CDR3 DNA reads TGTGCCAGCAGCATCCCACAGGGGCTGTCAAGGGAGGCAACTAATGAAAAACTGTTTTTT. Translating it yields CASSIPQGLSREATNEKLFF.